This entry describes one T cell receptor (beta chain). The source of the sample is a study of naive and memory T cell subsets. Two oligonucleotides, mixed equimolar, formed the beta constant-region primer covering TRBC1 and TRBC2. Ligation attached a single-stranded oligonucleotide with a 12-nucleotide UMI and the SP2 primer to the cDNA 3' end. TCRdb re-called the UMI-ligation and nested PCR reads with MiXCR, one entry per CDR3 protein. In the table there are 140,000 to 150,000 distinct CDR3 sequences, over 15% of which are singletons. Separate alpha and beta amplification began at the second PCR step. The CDR3 contains 22 residues. V shed 3 bases and J 0 bases; nucleotides not matched to a gene: 20. From germline, CDR1 is GTSNPN and CDR2 SVGIG (reference sequence).

The chain combines TRBV30 with TRBJ2-1; 13 positions agree with TRBD2. Sequenced: naive CD4+ T cells from blood. The receptor was derived from a human donor in good health. The chain's CDR3 is CAWRLPGATTSGRIGSYNEQFF. The CDR3 nucleotides read TGTGCCTGGAGGTTACCGGGAGCAACGACTAGCGGGAGGATTGGCTCCTACAATGAGCAGTTCTTC.